Sequencing of this T cell receptor (beta chain) was carried out in a study of response to subunit inactivated influenza vaccine. Germline V gene lookup returns CDR1 SNHLY and CDR2 FYNNEI. Trimming at V came to 4 bases and at J to 2 bases, leaving 4 bases not matched to a gene. This CDR3 comprises 15 residues. MiXCR, applied by TCRdb to the RT-PCR reads, yields one record per CDR3 protein. Of just over 300,000 distinct CDR3 sequences detected, 21% appear once; the ten largest clones hold about 9.4%. A few counts support this clonotype. Antigen: not known. Findings and caveats of the study: There was a suggestion from the authors that each seasonal influenza vaccination recruits few new T cells.

The sample here was PBMCs from blood, taken about 19 months after vaccination. The TCR was taken from a man between 50 and 69 years old who received an inactivated influenza vaccine. V is TRBV2 and J is TRBJ1-5; 8 nucleotides agree with TRBD1. CDR3 nucleotides: TGTGCCAGCAGTGTCCAGGGGGCCGGCAATCAGCCCCAGCATTTT. Its translation: CASSVQGAGNQPQHF.